The 7 T cell receptor beta chains listed next were all sequenced from one sample in a study of neurological immune-mediated disorders. A single record per CDR3 protein comes from TCRdb applying MiXCR to the 5' RACE reads. The repertoire includes 50,000 to 80,000 distinct CDR3 sequences, nearly 3.5% of them detected once, and approximately 3.5% sits in the top ten. Material: PBMCs. The receptors here all came from a man in his forties with multiple sclerosis.

This clonotype was counted many times. CDR3 sequence: CASSPPSGLQETQYF. In DNA, the CDR3 is TGTGCCAGCAGCCCTCCCTCGGGGCTGCAAGAGACCCAGTACTTC. The genes are TRBV7-9 and TRBJ2-5, with D perhaps assigned TRBD1 or TRBD2 (5 bases each). The CDR3 consists of 15 residues. Germline-derived CDR1 and CDR2 are SEHNR and FQNEAQ (reference sequence). V was cut by 5 bases and J by 2 bases, with 15 bases left in between.

This clonotype occurred many times. This sequence joins TRBV11-2 and TRBJ1-6, with D possibly being TRBD1 (6 bases). Trimming took 4 bases from V and 7 from J, leaving 11 bases between them. CDR3 length: 14 residues. Germline CDR1 SGHAT, CDR2 FQNNGV. CDR3 protein: CASSWGRGNSPLHF. Written as DNA, the CDR3 is TGTGCCAGCAGCTGGGGCAGGGGAAATTCACCCCTCCACTTT.

At least ten counts were recorded for this clonotype. The chain combines TRBV5-1 with TRBJ2-3; TRBD1 aligns across 9 bases. Per germline, CDR1 SGHRS and CDR2 YFSETQ. This CDR3 is built from 15 residues. The V gene end was trimmed by 4 bases and the J gene end by 4 bases; junction bases not matched to a gene: 7. The CDR3 is CASSEAGQGPDTQYF. The CDR3 nucleotides read TGCGCCAGCAGCGAGGCGGGACAGGGACCAGATACGCAGTATTTT.

This clonotype showed up many times. The CDR3 protein is CSARAGFKREVAFF. CDR3 DNA: TGCAGTGCTAGAGCGGGTTTCAAGAGAGAGGTGGCTTTCTTT. The chain is built from TRBV20-1 and TRBJ1-1; D is ambiguous. Per germline, CDR1 DFQATT and CDR2 SNEGSKA (reference sequence). The CDR3 extends over 14 amino acids. V lost 1 base and J 11 bases, leaving 20 bases between the germline ends.

In its sample, this clonotype was seen many times. This chain links TRBV20-1 with TRBJ2-7; D unclear. Trimming removed 3 bases from V and 2 bases from J, with 11 bases in between. The germline V gene encodes CDR1 DFQATT and CDR2 SNEGSKA (reference sequence). The CDR3 loop spans 13 amino acids. CDR3 sequence (DNA): TGCAGTGCTAGCAGGAGTGGGCCCTACGAGCAGTACTTC. Translating it yields CSASRSGPYEQYF.

In its sample, this clonotype was seen many times. The chain recombines TRBV7-6 with TRBJ2-3; TRBD1 is a possible D gene (5 bases). Germline CDR1 is SGHVS and CDR2 is FNYEAQ. The CDR3 length is 14 residues. V dropped 8 bases and J dropped 2 bases, with 14 bases sitting between them. CDR3 in DNA: TGTGCCAGCCAAAGCAGGGTTGCCACAGATACGCAGTATTTT. This gives the protein CASQSRVATDTQYF.

This clonotype appeared many times. V and J are TRBV7-9 and TRBJ2-1; D assignment may be TRBD1 or TRBD2 (5 bases each). The V gene's germline CDR1 is SEHNR and CDR2 FQNEAQ (reference sequence). The CDR3 is made up of 14 amino acids. V was trimmed by 7 bases and J by 8 bases, leaving 18 bases between them. CDR3 DNA sequence: TGTGCCAGCACCCTGCGTTCCGGGGCCGATGAGCAGTTCTTC. Encoded protein: CASTLRSGADEQFF.